The 10 T cell receptor beta chains listed next were all sequenced from one sample in a study of cytomegalovirus exposure and HLA in healthy donors. Primers: 60 Vbeta forward and 13 Jbeta reverse. The repertoire was sequenced with immunoSEQ multiplex PCR; TCRdb's copy has only in-frame clones and lacks some. Of around 220,000 clones in the sample, 75% were seen once. Sequencing was done on a sample of PBMCs. These TCRs come from a woman aged 30 to 39 in good health and CMV-seronegative.

The CDR3 sequence: CASSSAGTGTRYGYTF. The DNA for the CDR3 is TGTGCCAGCAGCTCTGCCGGGACAGGGACGCGGTATGGCTACACCTTC. The V and J genes are TRBV7-9 and TRBJ1-2, with 9 bases that match TRBD1. Unmatched junction bases numbered 11, after V lost 4 bases and J lost 5 bases. Germline values: CDR1 SEHNR, CDR2 FQNEAQ (reference sequence). CDR3 length: 16 residues.

V is TRBV6-1 and J is TRBJ2-7; TRBD2 matches at 13 bases. The CDR3 length is 14 residues. Germline V gene data show CDR1 as MNHNS and CDR2 as SASEGT. Trimming cost V 6 bases and J 6 bases; bases outside gene matches: 5. CDR3 sequence (DNA): TGTGCCAGCAGCCCCGGGACTAGCGGGATCGAGCAGTACTTC. This codes for CASSPGTSGIEQYF.

This clone occurred once. The chain joins TRBV16 to TRBJ2-2; D unclear. Germline V lookup: CDR1 KGHSY, CDR2 FQNENV. Trimming pared 4 bases from V and 6 bases from J, leaving 6 bases between. The CDR3 runs to 12 residues. CDR3 coding DNA: TGTGCCAGCAGCCCTCCCGCCGGGGAGCTGTTTTTT. Its translation is CASSPPAGELFF.

This chain uses TRBV5-1 with TRBJ2-5, with 12 bases lining up with TRBD2. Germline assignment: CDR1 SGHRS and CDR2 YFSETQ. The CDR3 runs to 17 residues. Trimming cost V 0 bases and J 5 bases; bases outside gene matches: 8. CDR3 DNA: TGCGCCAGCAGCTTGGTACTAGCGGGAGGATCGGGGGAGACCCAGTACTTC. Translating it yields CASSLVLAGGSGETQYF. Looking up the rest from reference TRBV5-1 and TRBJ2-5 gives the full variable domain: KAGVTQTPRYLIKTRGQQVTLSCSPISGHRSVSWYQQTPGQGLQFLFEYFSETQRNKGNFPGRFSGRQFSNSRSEMNVSTLELGDSALYLCASSLVLAGGSGETQYFGPGTRLLVL.

This clone appeared a single time. V gene TRBV7-8 combines with J gene TRBJ1-2; tentatively, D is TRBD1 (5 bases). Germline V gives CDR1 SGHVS, CDR2 FQNEAQ. V was pared by 5 bases and J by 7 bases, with 14 bases between. The CDR3 spans 13 residues. CDR3 loop: CASSPSGQGGYTF. As DNA, the CDR3 is TGTGCCAGCAGCCCCAGCGGGCAGGGTGGCTACACCTTC. Filled out from reference TRBV7-8 and TRBJ1-2, the complete variable domain reads GAGVSQSPRYKVAKRGQDVALRCDPISGHVSLFWYQQALGQGPEFLTYFQNEAQLDKSGLPSDRFFAERPEGSVSTLKIQRTQQEDSAVYLCASSPSGQGGYTFGSGTRLTVV.

The chain employs TRBV27 and TRBJ2-3; 9 bases are a match to TRBD2. The ends lost 1 base at V and 0 bases at J; junction bases unmatched: 5. The CDR3 spans 17 residues. Germline CDR1 MNHEY, CDR2 SMNVEV (reference sequence). This CDR3 is CASSLYSSGTSTDTQYF. The CDR3 DNA follows: TGTGCCAGCAGTTTATATTCTAGCGGGACTAGCACAGATACGCAGTATTTT.

This chain links TRBV2 with TRBJ2-7; 10 bases align to TRBD2. With 6 bases clipped from V and 3 bases from J, the junction kept 2 bases outside the gene matches. The CDR3 consists of 13 residues. Per germline, CDR1 SNHLY and CDR2 FYNNEI. DNA for the CDR3: TGTGCCAGCAGACCTAGCGGGAGCTACGAGCAGTACTTC. This codes for CASRPSGSYEQYF.

The chain carries TRBV19 and TRBJ2-3, with 7 bases lining up with TRBD1. The V gene's germline CDR1 is LNHDA and CDR2 SQIVND (reference sequence). This CDR3 contains 15 residues. Trimming cost V 5 bases and J 3 bases; bases outside gene matches: 8. CDR3 in amino acids: CASSSRDSTTDTQYF. The CDR3 DNA follows: TGTGCCAGTAGTTCCCGGGACAGCACAACAGATACGCAGTATTTT.

The rearrangement uses TRBV7-9 and TRBJ2-1; 11 bases are shared with TRBD2. V shed 5 bases, J shed 6 bases, and the junction held 9 bases outside the gene matches. This CDR3 is built from 16 residues. Per the germline V gene, CDR1 is SEHNR and CDR2 is FQNEAQ (reference sequence). Here the CDR3 reads CASSPRQLAGVNEQFF. CDR3 DNA sequence: TGTGCCAGCAGCCCCCGTCAACTAGCGGGAGTCAATGAGCAGTTCTTC.

CDR3 nucleotide sequence: TGCGCCAGCAGCTTAACCGGGACTAGCGGGAGCAATGAGCAGTTCTTC. It encodes CASSLTGTSGSNEQFF. This chain joins TRBV5-1 and TRBJ2-1; 14 nucleotides line up with TRBD2. This CDR3 region has 16 residues. The germline V gene has CDR1 SGHRS and CDR2 YFSETQ. Trimming removed 2 bases from V and 6 bases from J; junction bases left unmatched: 4.